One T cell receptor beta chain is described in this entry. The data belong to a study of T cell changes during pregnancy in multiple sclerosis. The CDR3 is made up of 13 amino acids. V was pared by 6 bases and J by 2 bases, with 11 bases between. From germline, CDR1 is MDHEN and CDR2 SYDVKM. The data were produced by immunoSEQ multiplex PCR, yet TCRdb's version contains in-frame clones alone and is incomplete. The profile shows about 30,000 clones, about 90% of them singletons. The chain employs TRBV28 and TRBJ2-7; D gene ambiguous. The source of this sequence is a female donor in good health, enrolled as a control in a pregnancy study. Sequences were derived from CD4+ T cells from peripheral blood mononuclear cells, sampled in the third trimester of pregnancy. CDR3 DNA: TGTGCCAGCAGACAGCCAATGGCCTACGAGCAGTACTTC. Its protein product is CASRQPMAYEQYF.